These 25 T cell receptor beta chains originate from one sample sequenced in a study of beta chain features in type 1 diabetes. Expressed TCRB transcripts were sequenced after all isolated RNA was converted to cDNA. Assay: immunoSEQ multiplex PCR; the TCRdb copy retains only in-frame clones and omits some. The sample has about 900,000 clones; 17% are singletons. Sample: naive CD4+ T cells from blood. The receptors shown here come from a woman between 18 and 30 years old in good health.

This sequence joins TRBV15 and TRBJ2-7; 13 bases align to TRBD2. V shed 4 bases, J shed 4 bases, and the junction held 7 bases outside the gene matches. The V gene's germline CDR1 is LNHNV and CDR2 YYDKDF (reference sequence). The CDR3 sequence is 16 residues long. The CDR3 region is CATSKRGLAGPYEQYF. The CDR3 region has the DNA TGTGCCACCAGCAAGCGGGGACTAGCGGGACCATACGAGCAGTACTTC.

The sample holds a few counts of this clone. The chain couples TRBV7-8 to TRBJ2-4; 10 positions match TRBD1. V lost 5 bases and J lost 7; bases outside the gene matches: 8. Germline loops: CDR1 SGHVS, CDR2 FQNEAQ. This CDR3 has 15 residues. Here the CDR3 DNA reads TGTGCCAGCAGCGCGAGTCCGGGACAGGGGAACATTCAGTACTTC. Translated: CASSASPGQGNIQYF.

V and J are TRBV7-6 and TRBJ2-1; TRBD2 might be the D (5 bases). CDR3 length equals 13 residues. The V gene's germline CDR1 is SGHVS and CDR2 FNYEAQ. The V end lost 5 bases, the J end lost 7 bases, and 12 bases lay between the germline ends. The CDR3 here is CASSRGLGNEQFF. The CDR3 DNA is TGTGCCAGCAGCCGCGGGTTGGGGAATGAGCAGTTCTTC.

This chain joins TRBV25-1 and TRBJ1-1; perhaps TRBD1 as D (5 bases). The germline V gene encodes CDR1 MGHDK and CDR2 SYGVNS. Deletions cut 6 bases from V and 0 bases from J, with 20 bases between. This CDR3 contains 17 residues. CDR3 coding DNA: TGTGCCAGCAGCGCTAATCCGGGACGAAAGTTGAACACTGAAGCTTTCTTT. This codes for CASSANPGRKLNTEAFF.

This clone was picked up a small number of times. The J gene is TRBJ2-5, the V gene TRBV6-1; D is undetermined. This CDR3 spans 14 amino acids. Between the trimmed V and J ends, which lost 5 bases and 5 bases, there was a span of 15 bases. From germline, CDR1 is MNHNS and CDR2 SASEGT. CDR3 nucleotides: TGTGCCAGCAGTTCTACAGCTAGGTGGGAGACCCAGTACTTC. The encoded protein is CASSSTARWETQYF.

As DNA, the CDR3 is TGTGCCAGTAGTAGGGAGGCCCGTGGCAATCAGCCCCAGCATTTT. Its translation: CASSREARGNQPQHF. The V and J genes are TRBV19 and TRBJ1-5, with D uncertain. This CDR3 region has 15 residues. Germline V CDR1 and CDR2: LNHDA, SQIVND (reference sequence). With 4 bases removed from V and 2 bases from J, the gap between germline ends came to 12 bases.

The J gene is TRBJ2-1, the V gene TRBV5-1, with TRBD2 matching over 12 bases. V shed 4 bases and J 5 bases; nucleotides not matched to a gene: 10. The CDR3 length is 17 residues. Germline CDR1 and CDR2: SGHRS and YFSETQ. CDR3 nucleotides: TGCGCCAGCAGCGCGCGACTAGCGGGAGTGCAAGACAATGAGCAGTTCTTC. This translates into CASSARLAGVQDNEQFF.

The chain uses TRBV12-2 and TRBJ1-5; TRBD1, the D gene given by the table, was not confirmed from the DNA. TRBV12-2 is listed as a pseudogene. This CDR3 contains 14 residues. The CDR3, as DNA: TGTGCAAGTCGCTTAGGATTGGGCGATCAGCCCCAGCATTTT. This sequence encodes CASRLGLGDQPQHF.

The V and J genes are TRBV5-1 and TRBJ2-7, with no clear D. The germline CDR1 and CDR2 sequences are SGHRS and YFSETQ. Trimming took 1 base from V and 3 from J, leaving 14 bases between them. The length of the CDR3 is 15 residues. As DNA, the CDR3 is TGCGCCAGCAGCTTGTCGTTAAGCGAGCACTACGAGCAGTACTTC. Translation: CASSLSLSEHYEQYF.

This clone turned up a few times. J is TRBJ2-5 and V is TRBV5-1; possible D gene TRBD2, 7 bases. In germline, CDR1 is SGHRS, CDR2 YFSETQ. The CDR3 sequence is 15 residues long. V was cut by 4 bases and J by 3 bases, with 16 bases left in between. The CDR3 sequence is CASSLRVGGEETQYF. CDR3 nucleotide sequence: TGCGCCAGCAGCCTAAGAGTAGGGGGGGAAGAGACCCAGTACTTC.

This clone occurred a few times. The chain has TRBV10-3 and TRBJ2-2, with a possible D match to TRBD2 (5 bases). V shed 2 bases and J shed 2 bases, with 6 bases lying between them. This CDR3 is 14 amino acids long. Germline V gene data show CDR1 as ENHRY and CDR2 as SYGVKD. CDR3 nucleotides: TGTGCCATCAGTGAGGGGAGAAACACCGGGGAGCTGTTTTTT. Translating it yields CAISEGRNTGELFF.

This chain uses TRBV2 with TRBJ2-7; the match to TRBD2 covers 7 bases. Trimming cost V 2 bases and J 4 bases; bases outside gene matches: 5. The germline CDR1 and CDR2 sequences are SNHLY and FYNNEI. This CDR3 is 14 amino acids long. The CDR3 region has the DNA TGTGCCAGCAGTGAATCTAGCGGTCAATACGAGCAGTACTTC. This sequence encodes CASSESSGQYEQYF.

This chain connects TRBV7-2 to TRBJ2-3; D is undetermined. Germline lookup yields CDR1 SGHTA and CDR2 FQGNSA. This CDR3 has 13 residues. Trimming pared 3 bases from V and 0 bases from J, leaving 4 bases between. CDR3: CASSFQSTDTQYF. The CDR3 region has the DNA TGTGCCAGCAGCTTCCAAAGCACAGATACGCAGTATTTT.

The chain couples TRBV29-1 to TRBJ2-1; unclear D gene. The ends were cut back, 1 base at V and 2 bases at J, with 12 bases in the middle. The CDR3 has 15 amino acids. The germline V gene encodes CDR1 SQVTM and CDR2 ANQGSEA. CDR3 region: CSVEGFRMTYNEQFF. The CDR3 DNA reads TGCAGCGTTGAAGGTTTTAGAATGACCTACAATGAGCAGTTCTTC.

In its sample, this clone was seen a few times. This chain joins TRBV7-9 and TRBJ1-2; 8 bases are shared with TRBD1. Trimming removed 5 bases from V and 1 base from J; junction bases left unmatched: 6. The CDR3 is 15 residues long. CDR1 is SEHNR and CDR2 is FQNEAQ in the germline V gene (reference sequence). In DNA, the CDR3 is TGTGCCAGCAGCCAAGCGACAGGGGTTAACTATGGCTACACCTTC. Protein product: CASSQATGVNYGYTF. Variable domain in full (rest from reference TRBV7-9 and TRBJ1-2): DTGVSQNPRHKITKRGQNVTFRCDPISEHNRLYWYRQTLGQGPEFLTYFQNEAQLEKSRLLSDRFSAERPKGSFSTLEIQRTEQGDSAMYLCASSQATGVNYGYTFGSGTRLTVV.

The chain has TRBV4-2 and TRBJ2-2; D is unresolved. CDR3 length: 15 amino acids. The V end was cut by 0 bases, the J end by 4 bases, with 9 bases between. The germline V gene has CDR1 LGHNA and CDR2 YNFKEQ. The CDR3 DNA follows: TGTGCCAGCAGCCAAGATTTAGGTTCCACCGGGGAGCTGTTTTTT. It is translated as CASSQDLGSTGELFF.

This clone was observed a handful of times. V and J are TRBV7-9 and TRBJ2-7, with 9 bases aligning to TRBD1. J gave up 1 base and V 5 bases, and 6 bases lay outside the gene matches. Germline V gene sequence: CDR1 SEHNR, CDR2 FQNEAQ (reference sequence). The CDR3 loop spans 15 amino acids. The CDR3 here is CASSQRDRASYEQYF. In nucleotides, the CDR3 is TGTGCCAGCAGCCAACGGGACAGGGCTTCCTACGAGCAGTACTTC.

The DNA for the CDR3 is TGTGCCAGCACCCAGGACTCCGGAACGCTGGGAGAGACCCAGTACTTC. Encoded protein: CASTQDSGTLGETQYF. This chain uses TRBV7-9 with TRBJ2-5, with D maybe TRBD2 (5 bases). Trimming pared 7 bases from V and 4 bases from J, leaving 22 bases between. The CDR3 extends over 16 amino acids. The germline CDR1 and CDR2 sequences are SEHNR and FQNEAQ (reference sequence).

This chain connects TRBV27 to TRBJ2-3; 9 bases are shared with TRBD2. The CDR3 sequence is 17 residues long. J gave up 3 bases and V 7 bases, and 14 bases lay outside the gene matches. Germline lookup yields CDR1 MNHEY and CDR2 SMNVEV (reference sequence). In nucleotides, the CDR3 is TGTGCCAGCAATAGTGCGGGAGGGCCGGGAGGTACAGATACGCAGTATTTT. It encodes CASNSAGGPGGTDTQYF.

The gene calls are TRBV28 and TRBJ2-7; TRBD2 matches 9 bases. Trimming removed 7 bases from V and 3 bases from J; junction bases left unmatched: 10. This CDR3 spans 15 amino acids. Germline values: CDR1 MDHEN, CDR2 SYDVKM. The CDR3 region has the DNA TGTGCCAGCACTCTGTGGGCTAGCGGGAACTACGAGCAGTACTTC. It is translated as CASTLWASGNYEQYF.

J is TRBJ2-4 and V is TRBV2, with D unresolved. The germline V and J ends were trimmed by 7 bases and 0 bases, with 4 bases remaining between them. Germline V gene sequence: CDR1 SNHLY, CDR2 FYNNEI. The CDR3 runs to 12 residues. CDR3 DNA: TGTGCCAGCATGCTAGCCAAAAACATTCAGTACTTC. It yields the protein CASMLAKNIQYF.

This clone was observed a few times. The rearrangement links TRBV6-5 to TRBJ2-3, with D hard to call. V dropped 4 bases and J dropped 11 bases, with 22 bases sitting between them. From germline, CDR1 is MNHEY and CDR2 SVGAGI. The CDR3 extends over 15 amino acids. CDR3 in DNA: TGTGCCAGCAGTTGGTCTCGGGCAGGCGGCTGGGGGCAGTATTTT. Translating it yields CASSWSRAGGWGQYF.

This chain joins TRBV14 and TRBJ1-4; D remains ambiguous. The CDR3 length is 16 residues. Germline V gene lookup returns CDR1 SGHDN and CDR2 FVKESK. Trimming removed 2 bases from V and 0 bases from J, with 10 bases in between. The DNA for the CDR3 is TGTGCCAGCAGCCAAAGGATTGGTGCAACTAATGAAAAACTGTTTTTT. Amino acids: CASSQRIGATNEKLFF.

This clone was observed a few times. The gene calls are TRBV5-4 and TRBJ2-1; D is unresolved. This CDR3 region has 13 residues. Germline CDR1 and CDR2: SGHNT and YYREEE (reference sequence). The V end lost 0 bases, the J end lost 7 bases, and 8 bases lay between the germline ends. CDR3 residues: CASSLAMVNEQFF. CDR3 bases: TGTGCCAGCAGCTTGGCCATGGTGAATGAGCAGTTCTTC.

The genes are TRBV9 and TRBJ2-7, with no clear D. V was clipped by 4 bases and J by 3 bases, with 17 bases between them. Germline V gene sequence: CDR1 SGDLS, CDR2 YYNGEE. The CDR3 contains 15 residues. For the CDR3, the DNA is TGTGCCAGCAGCCCACACGGTTGGGGTGACTACGAGCAGTACTTC. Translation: CASSPHGWGDYEQYF.